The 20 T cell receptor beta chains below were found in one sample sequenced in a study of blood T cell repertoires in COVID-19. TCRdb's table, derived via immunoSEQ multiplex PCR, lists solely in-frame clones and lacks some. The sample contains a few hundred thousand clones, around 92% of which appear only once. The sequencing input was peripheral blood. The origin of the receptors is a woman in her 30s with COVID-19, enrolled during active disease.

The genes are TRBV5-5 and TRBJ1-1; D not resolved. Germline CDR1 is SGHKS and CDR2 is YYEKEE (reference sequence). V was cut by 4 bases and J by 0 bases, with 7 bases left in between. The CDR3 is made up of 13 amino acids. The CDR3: CASSPSVNTEAFF. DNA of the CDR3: TGTGCCAGCAGCCCATCAGTGAACACTGAAGCTTTCTTT.

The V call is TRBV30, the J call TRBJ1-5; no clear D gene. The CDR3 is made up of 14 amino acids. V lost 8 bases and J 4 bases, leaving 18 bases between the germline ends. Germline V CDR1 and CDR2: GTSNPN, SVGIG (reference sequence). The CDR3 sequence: CAPYHVAGNQPQHF. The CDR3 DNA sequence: TGTGCCCCCTATCACGTAGCCGGGAATCAGCCCCAGCATTTT.

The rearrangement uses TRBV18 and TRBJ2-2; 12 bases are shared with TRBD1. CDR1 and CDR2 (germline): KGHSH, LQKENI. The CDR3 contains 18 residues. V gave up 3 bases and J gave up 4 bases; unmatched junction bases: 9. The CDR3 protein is CASSPSGTGGVGTGELFF. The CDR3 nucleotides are TGTGCCAGCTCACCTTCCGGGACAGGGGGCGTAGGCACCGGGGAGCTGTTTTTT.

CDR3 in amino acids: CSVYRPKITDTQYF. Written as DNA, the CDR3 is TGCAGCGTTTACAGGCCTAAAATCACAGATACGCAGTATTTT. This chain joins TRBV29-1 and TRBJ2-3, with TRBD1 as a possible D gene (5 bases). The CDR3 sequence is 14 residues long. Germline V gives CDR1 SQVTM, CDR2 ANQGSEA. Trimming stripped 5 bases from V and 2 bases from J, with 14 bases between.

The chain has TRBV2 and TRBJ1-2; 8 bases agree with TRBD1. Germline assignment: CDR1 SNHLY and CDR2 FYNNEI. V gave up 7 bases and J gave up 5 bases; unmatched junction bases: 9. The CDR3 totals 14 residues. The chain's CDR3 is CASTRRQGAYGYTF. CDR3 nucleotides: TGTGCCAGCACTCGACGGCAGGGGGCGTATGGCTACACCTTC.

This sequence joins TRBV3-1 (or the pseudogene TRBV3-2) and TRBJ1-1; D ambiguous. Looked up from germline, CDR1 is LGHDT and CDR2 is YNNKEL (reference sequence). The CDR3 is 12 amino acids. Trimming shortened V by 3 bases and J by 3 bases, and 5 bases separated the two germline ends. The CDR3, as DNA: TGTGCCAGCAGCCACAGTTACACTGAAGCTTTCTTT. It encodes CASSHSYTEAFF.

CDR3 in amino acids: CASSRTTGGFLSPLHF. The CDR3 nucleotides are TGTGCCAGCAGCCGAACAACAGGGGGCTTTCTTTCACCCCTCCACTTT. The chain uses TRBV13 and TRBJ1-6; TRBD1 matches 9 bases. This CDR3 spans 16 amino acids. From germline, CDR1 is PRHDT and CDR2 FYEKMQ (reference sequence). Trimming at V came to 5 bases and at J to 9 bases, leaving 11 bases not matched to a gene.

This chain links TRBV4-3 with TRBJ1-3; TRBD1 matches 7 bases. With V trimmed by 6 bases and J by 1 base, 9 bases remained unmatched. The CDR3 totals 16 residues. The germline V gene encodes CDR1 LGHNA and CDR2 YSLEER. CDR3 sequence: CASRPQATGSGNTIYF. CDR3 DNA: TGCGCCAGCAGACCCCAGGCGACAGGGTCTGGAAACACCATATATTTT.

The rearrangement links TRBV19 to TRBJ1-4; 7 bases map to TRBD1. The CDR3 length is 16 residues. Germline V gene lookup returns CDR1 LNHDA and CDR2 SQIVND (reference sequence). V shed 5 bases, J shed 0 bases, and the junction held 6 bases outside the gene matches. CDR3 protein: CASSPRDSATNEKLFF. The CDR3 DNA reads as TGTGCCAGTAGTCCCCGGGACAGTGCAACTAATGAAAAACTGTTTTTT.

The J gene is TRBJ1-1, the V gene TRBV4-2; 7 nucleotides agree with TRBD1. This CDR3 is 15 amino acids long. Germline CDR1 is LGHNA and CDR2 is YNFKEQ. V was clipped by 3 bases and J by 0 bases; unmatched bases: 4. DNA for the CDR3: TGTGCCAGCAGCCAGGTAACAGGGGTGAACACTGAAGCTTTCTTT. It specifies CASSQVTGVNTEAFF.

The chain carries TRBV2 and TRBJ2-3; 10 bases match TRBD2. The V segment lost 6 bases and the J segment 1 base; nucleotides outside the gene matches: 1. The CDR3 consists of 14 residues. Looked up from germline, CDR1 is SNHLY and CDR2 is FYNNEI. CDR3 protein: CASSSGGGTDTQYF. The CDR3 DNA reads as TGTGCCAGCAGCAGCGGGGGGGGCACAGATACGCAGTATTTT.

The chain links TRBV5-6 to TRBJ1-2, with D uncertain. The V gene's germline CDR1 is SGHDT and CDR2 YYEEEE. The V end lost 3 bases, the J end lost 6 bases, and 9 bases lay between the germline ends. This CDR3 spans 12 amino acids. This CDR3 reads CASSSRAHGYTF. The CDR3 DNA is TGTGCCAGCAGCTCGCGGGCTCATGGCTACACCTTC.

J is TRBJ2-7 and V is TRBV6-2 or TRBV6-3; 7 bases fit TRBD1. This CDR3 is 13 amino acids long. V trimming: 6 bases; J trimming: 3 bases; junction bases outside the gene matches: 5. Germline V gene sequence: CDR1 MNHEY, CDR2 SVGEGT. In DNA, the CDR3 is TGTGCCAGCAGCCGGGGACAGTTCTACGAGCAGTACTTC. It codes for CASSRGQFYEQYF.

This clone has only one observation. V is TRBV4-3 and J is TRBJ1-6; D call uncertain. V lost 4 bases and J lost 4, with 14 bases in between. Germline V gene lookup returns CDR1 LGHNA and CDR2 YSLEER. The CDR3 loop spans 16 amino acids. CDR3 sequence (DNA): TGCGCCAGCAGCCCGACACTGAGTCAGTATAATTCACCCCTCCACTTT. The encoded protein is CASSPTLSQYNSPLHF.

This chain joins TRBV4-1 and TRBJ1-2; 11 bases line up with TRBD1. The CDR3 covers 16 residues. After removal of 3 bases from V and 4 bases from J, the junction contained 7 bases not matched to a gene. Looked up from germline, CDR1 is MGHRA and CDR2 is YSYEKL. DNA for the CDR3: TGCGCCAGCAGCCAGGACGGACAGGGGGCTGGCTATGGCTACACCTTC. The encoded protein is CASSQDGQGAGYGYTF.

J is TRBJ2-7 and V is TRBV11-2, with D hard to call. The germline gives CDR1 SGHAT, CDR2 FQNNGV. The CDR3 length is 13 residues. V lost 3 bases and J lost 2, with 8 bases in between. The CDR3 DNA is TGTGCCAGCAGCTTTGCCCGGGCCTACGAGCAGTACTTC. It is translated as CASSFARAYEQYF.

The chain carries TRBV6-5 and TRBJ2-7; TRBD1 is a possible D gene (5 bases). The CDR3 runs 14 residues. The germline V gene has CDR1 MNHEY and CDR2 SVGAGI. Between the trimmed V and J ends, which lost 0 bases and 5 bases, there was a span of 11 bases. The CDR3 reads CASSYSAGNHEQYF. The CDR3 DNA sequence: TGTGCCAGCAGTTACTCGGCAGGGAACCACGAGCAGTACTTC.

CDR3: CASSQVFARTSGDTQYF. The CDR3 DNA reads TGCGCCAGCAGCCAAGTCTTCGCCAGGACTAGCGGAGATACGCAGTATTTT. The V gene is TRBV4-3, the J gene TRBJ2-3; TRBD2 matches 10 bases. The CDR3 covers 17 residues. Germline-derived CDR1 and CDR2 are LGHNA and YSLEER. J was trimmed by 5 bases and V by 1 base; bases with no gene match: 9.

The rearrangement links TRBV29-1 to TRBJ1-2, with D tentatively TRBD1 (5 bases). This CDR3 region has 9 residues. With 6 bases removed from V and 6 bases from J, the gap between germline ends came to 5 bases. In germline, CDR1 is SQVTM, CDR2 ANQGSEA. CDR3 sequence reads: CSVGDGYTF. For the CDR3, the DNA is TGCAGCGTAGGGGATGGCTACACCTTC.

The CDR3 sequence: CASSYPDNQPQHF. In DNA form, the CDR3 reads TGTGCCAGCAGTTACCCAGATAATCAGCCCCAGCATTTT. The chain uses TRBV6-5 and TRBJ1-5, with unresolved D. Trimming took 2 bases from V and 4 from J, leaving 6 bases between them. CDR3 length: 13 residues. Germline V gene sequence: CDR1 MNHEY, CDR2 SVGAGI.